A selection of T cell receptor beta chains follows, all from one sample in a study of shared clonotypes between healthy human individuals. TCRdb's copy holds only in-frame clones and misses some; the assay was immunoSEQ multiplex PCR. The table has around 500,000 clones, around 75% seen once; the top ten hold roughly an eighth. Source material: PBMCs. These receptors were collected from a woman aged 40-49 years in good health. Some clones in this sample may be carry-over from other donors' samples. Each CDR3 is given with its conserved first and last residue. The order of the fields is J gene, clone size, D gene, V gene, CDR3 protein, CDR3 DNA. A D gene is named only where the DNA matches it firmly. Part of the rows lack a size; the others show once, few, many or a class for expanded clones.

TRBJ2-7	NA	TRBD2	TRBV27	CASSPTGTNFYEQYF	TGTGCCAGCAGTCCTACCGGGACTAACTTCTACGAGCAGTACTTC
TRBJ2-7	few	TRBD1	TRBV5-5	CASSQPGQGSYEQYF	TGTGCCAGCAGCCAACCGGGACAGGGCTCCTACGAGCAGTACTTC
TRBJ1-2	NA	NA	TRBV28	CASSPGQYGYTF	TGTGCCAGCAGTCCCGGACAGTACGGCTACACCTTC
TRBJ1-1	NA	NA	TRBV7-8	CASSLGVDAGRRNTEAFF	TGTGCCAGCAGCTTAGGGGTGGACGCAGGCAGGAGGAACACTGAAGCTTTCTTT
TRBJ1-1	NA	NA	TRBV30	CACRETNTEAFF	TGTGCCTGCCGGGAGACGAACACTGAAGCTTTCTTT
TRBJ2-7	NA	NA	TRBV30	CAWSVQAYERQYF	TGTGCCTGGAGTGTGCAGGCCTACGAGCGGCAGTACTTC
TRBJ2-1	NA	NA	TRBV19	CASSIGRRSSYNEQFF	TGTGCCAGTAGTATCGGCAGGAGGAGCTCCTACAATGAGCAGTTCTTC
TRBJ1-5	NA	NA	TRBV18	CASSWDSNQPQHF	TGTGCCAGCTCCTGGGATAGCAATCAGCCCCAGCATTTT
TRBJ2-7	few	TRBD2	TRBV28	CASSFASGLEEQYF	TGTGCCAGCAGTTTCGCTAGCGGGCTGGAGGAGCAGTACTTC
TRBJ1-4	NA	NA	TRBV7-2	CASSSARGEKLFF	TGTGCCAGCAGCTCGGCCCGGGGCGAAAAACTGTTTTTT
TRBJ2-2	NA	NA	TRBV5-5	CASSLGVTGELFF	TGTGCCAGCAGCTTGGGGGTTACCGGGGAGCTGTTTTTT
TRBJ2-4	many	NA	TRBV29-1	CSVEDEGRVKNIQYF	TGCAGCGTTGAAGATGAGGGTAGGGTAAAAAACATTCAGTACTTC
TRBJ2-1	NA	TRBD2	TRBV10-3	CAISVELAGAYNEQFF	TGTGCCATCAGTGTTGAACTAGCGGGGGCCTACAATGAGCAGTTCTTC
TRBJ2-2	NA	NA	TRBV11-3	CASSSSPGLTGELFF	TGTGCCAGCAGCTCATCTCCTGGGCTTACCGGGGAGCTGTTTTTT
TRBJ1-2	NA	NA	TRBV10-3	CAISEGSPNYGYTF	TGTGCCATCAGTGAGGGCAGCCCTAACTATGGCTACACCTTC
TRBJ2-3	NA	TRBD2	TRBV11-3	CASSQGTSGRTDTQYF	TGTGCCAGCAGCCAGGGGACTAGCGGGAGGACAGATACGCAGTATTTT
TRBJ2-7	NA	NA	TRBV9	CASSPDRLTYEQYF	TGTGCCAGCAGCCCAGACAGGTTAACCTACGAGCAGTACTTC
TRBJ1-5	NA	TRBD1	TRBV19	CASSITGGGNQPQHF	TGTGCCAGTAGTATAACAGGGGGTGGGAATCAGCCCCAGCATTTT
TRBJ2-7	NA	NA	TRBV27	CASSLSGNYEQYF	TGTGCCAGCAGTTTATCAGGCAATTACGAGCAGTACTTC
TRBJ2-7	NA	TRBD2	TRBV2	CATRGLAGYEQYF	TGTGCCACCCGAGGACTAGCGGGGTACGAGCAGTACTTC
TRBJ1-6	NA	NA	TRBV28	CASSLGIGGSYNSPLHF	TGTGCCAGCAGTTTGGGGATAGGGGGTTCCTATAATTCACCCCTCCACTTT
TRBJ2-1	NA	TRBD2	TRBV9	CASSVGETSGRPWGVEQFF	TGTGCCAGCAGCGTAGGAGAAACTAGCGGGAGGCCCTGGGGGGTTGAGCAGTTCTTC
TRBJ2-7	few	TRBD2	TRBV7-3	CASGEGPNSEQYF	TGTGCCTCGGGGGAGGGACCGAACTCTGAGCAGTACTTC
TRBJ2-5	once	NA	TRBV19	CASSIVFGELETQYF	TGTGCCAGTAGTATAGTGTTTGGGGAATTGGAGACCCAGTACTTC
TRBJ2-3	NA	NA	TRBV2	CASSEGGARSTDTQYF	TGTGCCAGCAGTGAAGGCGGGGCGCGGAGCACAGATACGCAGTATTTT
TRBJ1-2	once	NA	TRBV20-1	CSAPAGVVNFF	TGCAGTGCCCCGGCCGGGGTGGTGAACTTCTTC
TRBJ2-2	NA	TRBD2	TRBV5-1	CASRALAGDTGELFF	TGCGCCAGCAGGGCACTAGCGGGAGACACCGGGGAGCTGTTTTTT
TRBJ2-7	few	NA	TRBV5-1	CASSREGQSYEQYF	TGCGCCAGCAGCAGGGAGGGACAGAGTTACGAGCAGTACTTC
TRBJ2-7	once	NA	TRBV27	CASIPPIQAYEQYF	TGTGCCAGCATACCCCCGATTCAAGCCTACGAGCAGTACTTC
TRBJ1-1	NA	NA	TRBV7-2	CASSSRAGGETEAFF	TGTGCCAGCAGCTCAAGAGCCGGGGGGGAGACTGAAGCTTTCTTT
TRBJ2-2	few	NA	TRBV18	CASSVDRNTGELFF	TGTGCCAGCTCAGTGGACAGGAACACCGGGGAGCTGTTTTTT
TRBJ1-4	NA	NA	TRBV7-7	CASSSTLTSEKLFF	TGTGCCAGCAGCTCCACCCTCACGAGTGAAAAACTGTTTTTT
TRBJ2-2	NA	NA	TRBV5-1	CASSLVQTGELFF	TGCGCCAGCAGCTTGGTACAGACCGGGGAGCTGTTTTTT
TRBJ2-2	NA	NA	TRBV7-6	CASSLRNTGELFF	TGTGCCAGCAGCTTACGAAACACCGGGGAGCTGTTTTTT
TRBJ2-1	NA	NA	TRBV28	CASTPQGSYNEQFF	TGTGCCAGCACCCCACAGGGATCCTACAATGAGCAGTTCTTC
TRBJ2-1	NA	TRBD1	TRBV27	CASSMAWDRVAYNEQFF	TGTGCCAGCAGCATGGCATGGGACAGGGTTGCCTACAATGAGCAGTTCTTC
TRBJ2-1	NA	TRBD2	TRBV4-2	CASSQDWGVAGGNEQFF	TGTGCCAGCAGCCAAGATTGGGGGGTAGCGGGTGGGAATGAGCAGTTCTTC
TRBJ2-1	NA	TRBD2	TRBV11-2	CASSLGASGNNEQFF	TGTGCCAGCAGCTTAGGTGCTAGCGGGAACAATGAGCAGTTCTTC
TRBJ1-5	once	NA	TRBV6-4	CASSDGREDRNQPQHF	TGTGCCAGCAGTGACGGCAGGGAGGATCGCAATCAGCCCCAGCATTTT
TRBJ2-5	few	TRBD2	TRBV7-9	CASSGSSGVETQYF	TGTGCCAGCAGCGGGAGTAGCGGGGTAGAGACCCAGTACTTC
TRBJ1-4	NA	NA	TRBV15	CATSVVVTQEKLFF	TGTGCCACCAGCGTAGTGGTTACGCAGGAAAAACTGTTTTTT
TRBJ2-5	NA	NA	TRBV7-6	CASSLGQETQYF	TGTGCCAGCAGCTTAGGTCAAGAGACCCAGTACTTC
TRBJ2-3	NA	TRBD2	TRBV7-9	CASSLAIPLLAGWKDTQYF	TGTGCCAGCAGCTTAGCGATCCCTCTATTAGCGGGTTGGAAAGATACGCAGTATTTT
TRBJ2-3	few	TRBD2	TRBV19	CASSTDLAGVQGDTQYF	TGTGCCAGTAGTACCGACCTAGCGGGAGTGCAGGGAGATACGCAGTATTTT
TRBJ2-7	NA	NA	TRBV12-1	CASSLGLGLAGSYEQYF	TGTGCCAGCAGCTTGGGCTTGGGACTAGCGGGCTCCTACGAGCAGTACTTC
TRBJ1-3	NA	NA	TRBV21-1	CASSPGGKPPRLSGNTIYF	TGTGCCAGCAGCCCTGGTGGGAAGCCTCCGCGGCTATCTGGAAACACCATATATTTT
TRBJ2-2	few	NA	TRBV6-1	CASSGDEHAPNTGELFF	TGTGCCAGCAGTGGAGACGAACACGCCCCGAACACCGGGGAGCTGTTTTTT
TRBJ2-5	NA	NA	TRBV19	CASSIGRLPQETQYF	TGTGCCAGTAGTATCGGCAGGTTACCCCAAGAGACCCAGTACTTC
TRBJ2-5	NA	NA	TRBV11-2	CASSGPQETQYF	TGTGCCAGCAGCGGCCCCCAGGAGACCCAGTACTTC
TRBJ1-2	once	NA	TRBV6-1	CASSFRNGYTF	TGTGCCAGCAGCTTTAGGAATGGCTACACCTTC
TRBJ2-1	NA	TRBD2	TRBV7-3	CASSLIGGSKYNEQFF	TGTGCCAGCAGCTTAATAGGCGGGAGTAAGTACAATGAGCAGTTCTTC
TRBJ1-1	once	NA	TRBV7-2	CASSRGLKNTEAFF	TGTGCCAGCAGCCGGGGATTAAAGAACACTGAAGCTTTCTTT
TRBJ2-5	NA	NA	TRBV5-1	CASSYITKETQYF	TGCGCCAGCAGCTACATTACAAAAGAGACCCAGTACTTC
TRBJ1-4	NA	NA	TRBV6-1	CASSEPGGTNEKLFF	TGTGCCAGCAGTGAACCAGGAGGAACTAATGAAAAACTGTTTTTT
TRBJ1-1	NA	NA	TRBV10-3	CAISDEGMATEAFF	TGTGCCATCAGTGACGAGGGCATGGCCACTGAAGCTTTCTTT